This entry features one T cell receptor (beta chain) sequence. This clone's antigen is unknown. From cysteine to phenylalanine, the CDR3 is 13 amino acids long. No DNA sequence was recorded. Taken from the germline V gene, the CDR1 and CDR2 loops are SNHLY and FYNNEI. The sequencing machine was an Illumina HiSeq 2000. The TCR beta cDNA libraries were made using 5'RACE template switching, a step that added both a universal primer site and unique molecular identifiers. Synthesis of cDNA was primed from the TCR beta constant segment and was followed by two consecutive PCR amplification steps. As for the authors' bioinformatics: MIGEC handled demultiplexing of the reads and grouping by UMI, while MiTCR was used to assemble and quantify clonotypes. To remove erroneous sequences, TCR cDNA sequences were retained only when supported by two or more reads. The tcR package was used for downstream repertoire analysis, with clonotypes matched between fractions based on CDR3 nucleotide sequence plus V segment. VDJmatch was used to annotate antigen specificity against VDJdb, with one amino acid substitution allowed in CDR3. TCRdb reprocessed the reads into one record per CDR3 protein sequence, lacking DNA. These V and J calls originate from TCRdb's pipeline instead of the authors' own analysis. The sample table on file contains 150,000 or so distinct CDR3 sequences. The ten largest account for less than 40% of the sample.

HCMV-specific IgG was detected in serum with a commercial ELISA kit to determine HCMV serostatus. Ficoll density gradient centrifugation was used to isolate peripheral blood mononuclear cells from blood. This record comes from a study of T cells expressing NK-cell markers (dated by TCRdb to 2018 to 2021). Context from the whole study: Three sorted T-cell subsets (CD3+CD56+NKG2C+, CD3+CD56+NKG2C- and CD3+CD56-NKG2C+) from roughly 8 donors had their TCR beta-chain repertoires profiled. Randomly selected healthy volunteers, three men and five women, were used as the eight sequenced donors. Among the eight sequenced donors, only one was HCMV-seronegative, while the other seven were HCMV-seropositive. Illumina HiSeq 2000/2500, MiSeq or NextSeq was used to sequence libraries as 2 x 150 bp reads.

Here is what the overall study found, with its caveats: Whether the expanded NKG2C-expressing T cell clones were specific for HCMV antigens was left unclear. In roughly six donors, the dominant CD3+CD56+NKG2C+ clonotypes ranked among the top 10 CD8+ clonotypes, making up about 1.0-8% of CD8+ T cells. Those dominant clonotypes were again the most abundant among CD3+CD56-NKG2C+ cells in several donors, at 28.3-60.1%.

Sequencing input: blood T cells: a sorted CD56 or NKG2C T cell subset, CD4+ or CD8+ T cells, or bulk PBMC T cells (not recorded which). The rearrangement joined TRBV2 to TRBJ2-1. This clonotype was sampled from a woman aged 45-65 years in good health. Donor details come from another sample of the same person, matched by shared clones. CDR3 loop: CASSEAVYDEQFF.